This TCR beta chain was recorded in a study of PD-L1 blockade in urothelial cancer (dated by TCRdb to about 2017). About the investigation overall: Every patient began therapy in the mid-2010s and was given atezolizumab 1,200 mg intravenously every 3 weeks. About 90% of the 29 patients were males with bladder-origin urothelial cancer, and about two thirds of the roughly 30 reported a prior smoking history. An ECOG performance status of 0 or 1 was recorded for the patients, and 0 to 3 prior chemotherapy regimens had been received by the patients. Blood samples were analyzed at 3 weeks after treatment start (second dose) and at 6 weeks after treatment start. Blood samples gave a median of about 150,000 T cells and 80,000 or so unique TCRs, with a median clonality of around 0.074. The study, an exploratory multi-omic analysis, examined somatic, immune and clinical correlates of response to PD-L1 blockade with atezolizumab in urothelial cancer. Pretreatment tumor samples, along with matched peripheral blood serially collected before and after atezolizumab treatment, were subjected to TCR sequencing. Durable clinical benefit was defined as progression-free survival longer than 6 months, and TCR features were also tested against progression-free and overall survival. Whole exome sequencing and RNA sequencing of pretreatment tumors were performed alongside TCR sequencing in the same patients. Durable clinical benefit was achieved by nine patients and was not achieved by 20 patients. Pretreatment blood TCR-seq was available for about 27 patients, at least one posttreatment blood collection was obtained for 24 patients, and tumor TCR-seq was available for 24 patients.

Spanning cysteine to phenylalanine, the CDR3 consists of 15 amino acids. Only the CDR3 portion is preserved as DNA: 45 bases, with reading frame beginning at the first base. After removal of 2 bases from V and 3 bases from J, the junction retains 4 bases not matched to a gene. CDR1 and CDR2, looked up from the germline V gene, are SNHLY and FYNNEI. As regards this clone: Its specific antigen is unknown. Base-call qualities are not available, and no considerably larger clone is one nucleotide away.

Summary of the overall study and its limitations: Improved progression-free and overall survival was found to be associated with pretreatment peripheral blood TCR clonality below the median. Greater expansion of tumor-associated TCR clones in peripheral blood 3 weeks after the start of treatment was observed in patients with durable benefit (n ≈ 24, p = 0.022). Small sample size (n ≈ 29) and many exploratory analyses mean the results are intended to be hypothesis-generating.

Synthetic TCR analog templates were spiked into each PCR to estimate absolute template abundance from read counts. The immunoSEQ assay used bias-controlled V and J gene primers to amplify TCRbeta CDR3 regions from genomic DNA. Sequencing of rearranged TCRbeta segments was performed at approximately 20X coverage. The authors' pipeline ran thus. Clustering was used to correct sequencing errors, and CDR3s were annotated against IMGT so that V, D and J genes could be assigned. Downstream analyses used only productive TCRbeta rearrangements and left out out-of-frame or stop-codon sequences. To compute clonality, Shannon entropy was normalized by the log of the number of unique productive sequences and then subtracted from one. Fisher's exact test with Benjamini-Hochberg correction, at a threshold of adjusted p below 0.01, was used to find clones that differed between time points or between blood and tumor. In its TCRdb copy, this immuneACCESS table keeps in-frame sequences only and misses some clones. Where compared with another copy, unresolved V genes explain less than half of these, and the others have no known cause. V and J calls and clone size come straight from that table; D and trimming were deduced from the DNA. This sample comprises roughly 25,000 clones, about four fifths of them detected only once. The biggest ten clones account for about 8.9% of the sample.

The cohort comprised fewer than 35 patients with locally advanced or metastatic urothelial carcinoma treated at Memorial Sloan Kettering on a trial protocol. Peripheral blood mononuclear cells were collected from each patient pretreatment and during treatment, giving between 1 and 8 total time points per patient. The Qiagen DNeasy Blood extraction kit was used to purify genomic DNA from total PBMCs and from tumor samples. Collected pretreatment and during treatment, PBMCs were isolated and stored as previously described. The sequence links TRBV2 to TRBJ1-3; the central 7 bases match TRBD1. Sample: PBMCs, taken around atezolizumab (anti-PD-L1) treatment. This sequence originates from a man between 65 and 85 years old with urothelial cancer. CDR3 sequence: CASSELDRDGNTIYF. The nucleotide sequence is TGTGCCAGCAGTGAATTAGACAGGGATGGAAACACCATATATTTT.